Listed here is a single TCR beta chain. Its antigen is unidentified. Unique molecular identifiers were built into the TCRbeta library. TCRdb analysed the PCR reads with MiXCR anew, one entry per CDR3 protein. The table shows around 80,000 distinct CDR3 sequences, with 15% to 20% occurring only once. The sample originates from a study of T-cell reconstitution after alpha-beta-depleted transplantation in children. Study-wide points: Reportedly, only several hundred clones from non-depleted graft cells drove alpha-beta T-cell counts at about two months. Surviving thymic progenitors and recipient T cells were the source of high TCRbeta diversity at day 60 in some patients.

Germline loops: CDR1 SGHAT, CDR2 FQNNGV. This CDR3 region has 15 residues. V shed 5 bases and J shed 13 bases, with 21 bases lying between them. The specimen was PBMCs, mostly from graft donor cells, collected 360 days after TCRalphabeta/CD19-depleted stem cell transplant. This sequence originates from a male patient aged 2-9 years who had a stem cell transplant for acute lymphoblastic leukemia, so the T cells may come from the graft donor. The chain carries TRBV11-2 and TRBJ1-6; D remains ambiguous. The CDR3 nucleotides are TGTGCCAGCAGCCTACGCGCGGGCCCGGGGAGGCCCCTCCACTTT. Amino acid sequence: CASSLRAGPGRPLHF.